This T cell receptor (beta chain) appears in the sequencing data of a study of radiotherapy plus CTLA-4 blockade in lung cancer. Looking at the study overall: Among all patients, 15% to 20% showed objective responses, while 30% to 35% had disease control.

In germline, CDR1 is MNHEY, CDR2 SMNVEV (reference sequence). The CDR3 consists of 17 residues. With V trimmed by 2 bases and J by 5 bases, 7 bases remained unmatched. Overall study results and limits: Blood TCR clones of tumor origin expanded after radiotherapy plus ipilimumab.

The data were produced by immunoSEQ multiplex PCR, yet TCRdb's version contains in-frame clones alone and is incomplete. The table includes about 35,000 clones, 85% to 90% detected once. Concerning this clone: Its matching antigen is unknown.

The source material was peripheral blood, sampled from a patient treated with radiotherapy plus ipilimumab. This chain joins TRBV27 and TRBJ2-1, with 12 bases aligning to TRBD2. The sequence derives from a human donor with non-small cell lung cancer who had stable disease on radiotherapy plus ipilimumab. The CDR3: CASSLPKLAGGDNEQFF. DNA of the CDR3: TGTGCCAGCAGTTTACCCAAACTAGCGGGAGGAGACAATGAGCAGTTCTTC.